A selection of T cell receptor beta chains follows, all from one sample in a study of spatial heterogeneity in lung cancer. TCRdb re-called the 5' RACE reads with MiXCR, one entry per CDR3 protein. The repertoire consists of 60,000 or so distinct CDR3 sequences, with roughly 5.9% occurring once and the leading ten covering roughly 15%. This material consisted of PBMCs, taken at surgery. These receptors were obtained from a female donor with early-stage non-small cell lung cancer. Both conserved end residues are part of each CDR3. The D gene is left open where the match is weak. Some rows have no size entry. The others give once, few or many, or a class for an expanded clone.

clone_size d_call j_call cdr3_length v_call cdr3_aa cdr3_nt
many TRBD1 TRBJ1-5 13 TRBV20-1 CSAPGQANQPQHF TGCAGTGCTCCCGGACAGGCCAATCAGCCCCAGCATTTT
NA TRBD1 TRBJ2-5 14 TRBV28 CASSFMDREETQYF TGTGCCAGCAGTTTTATGGACAGGGAAGAGACCCAGTACTTC
medium-sized NA TRBJ1-1 15 TRBV3-1 CASSQGAPLGTEAFF TGTGCCAGCAGCCAGGGGGCTCCGTTGGGCACTGAAGCTTTCTTT
many NA TRBJ2-6 13 TRBV7-9 CAIPPDGANVLTF TGTGCCATCCCCCCCGACGGGGCCAACGTCCTGACTTTC
many TRBD2 TRBJ2-1 14 TRBV20-1 CSARGGGAFGEQFF TGCAGTGCTAGAGGCGGGGGGGCGTTTGGTGAGCAGTTCTTC
many TRBD2 TRBJ2-1 14 TRBV2 CASSVAGGMSEQFF TGTGCCAGCAGTGTAGCGGGAGGAATGAGTGAGCAGTTCTTC
many NA TRBJ1-6 13 TRBV5-1 CASSQDSDTACHF TGCGCCAGCAGCCAGGATTCGGATACCGCGTGTCACTTT
many TRBD1 TRBJ1-2 13 TRBV20-1 CSASAGTGYGYTF TGCAGTGCTAGTGCCGGGACAGGCTATGGCTACACCTTC
many NA TRBJ1-1 13 TRBV29-1 CSATLTGNTEAFF TGCAGTGCTACCCTCACAGGGAACACTGAAGCTTTCTTT
many NA TRBJ1-6 15 TRBV20-1 CSAKGAGVMNSPLHF TGCAGTGCAAAAGGGGCAGGGGTCATGAATTCACCCCTCCACTTT
few NA TRBJ2-1 14 TRBV20-1 CSARGISSYNEQFF TGCAGTGCTAGGGGGATAAGCTCCTACAATGAGCAGTTCTTC
many TRBD1 TRBJ2-1 15 TRBV6-2/TRBV6-3 CASSSDRATYNEQFF TGTGCCAGCAGCAGTGACAGGGCCACCTACAATGAGCAGTTCTTC
NA NA TRBJ1-1 14 TRBV20-1 CSASGQLRETEAFF TGCAGTGCTAGTGGACAGTTGAGAGAAACTGAAGCTTTCTTT
NA TRBD1 TRBJ2-7 12 TRBV6-2/TRBV6-3 CASSPGQAEQYF TGTGCCAGCAGTCCCGGACAGGCCGAGCAGTACTTC
NA NA TRBJ2-5 13 TRBV6-2/TRBV6-3 CASRRALGETQYF TGTGCCAGCAGGCGGGCCTTAGGAGAGACCCAGTACTTC
many NA TRBJ2-5 16 TRBV5-1 CASSSGYGGMRETQYF TGCGCCAGCAGCTCGGGCTACGGGGGCATGAGGGAGACCCAGTACTTC
many TRBD2 TRBJ2-1 18 TRBV25-1 CASSETPGLAGGPNEQFF TGTGCCAGCAGTGAAACACCGGGACTAGCGGGGGGGCCCAATGAGCAGTTCTTC
few NA TRBJ2-1 14 TRBV3-1 CASSQFWGNNEQFF TGTGCCAGCAGCCAATTTTGGGGGAACAATGAGCAGTTCTTC
many NA TRBJ1-5 15 TRBV7-2 CASSLEGMANQPQHF TGTGCCAGCAGCTTGGAGGGGATGGCCAATCAGCCCCAGCATTTT
many TRBD2 TRBJ2-2 17 TRBV3-1 CASSPQGLAGAGGELFF TGTGCCAGCAGCCCGCAAGGACTAGCGGGAGCCGGCGGGGAGCTGTTTTTT
many NA TRBJ2-3 13 TRBV2 CASSVPATDTQYF TGTGCCAGCAGTGTCCCAGCAACAGATACGCAGTATTTT
many NA TRBJ1-5 14 TRBV10-2 CASSERNSNQPQHF TGCGCCAGCAGTGAAAGAAATAGCAATCAGCCCCAGCATTTT
many TRBD1 TRBJ2-5 15 TRBV11-2 CASSFDRGAQETQYF TGTGCCAGCAGCTTCGACAGGGGGGCCCAAGAGACCCAGTACTTC
NA TRBD1 TRBJ1-2 12 TRBV6-5 CAGRDSSYGYTF TGTGCCGGAAGGGACAGCTCTTATGGCTACACCTTC
many NA TRBJ2-1 15 TRBV12-3/TRBV12-4 CASSLVEGGGGEQFF TGTGCCAGCAGTTTGGTGGAGGGCGGAGGAGGTGAGCAGTTCTTC
NA TRBD1 TRBJ1-1 15 TRBV6-1 CASKTNRGQFTEAFF TGTGCCAGCAAGACCAACAGGGGGCAGTTCACTGAAGCTTTCTTT
many TRBD2 TRBJ2-1 16 TRBV24-1 CATSPTPGLPDNEQFF TGTGCCACCAGCCCGACTCCGGGACTACCTGACAATGAGCAGTTCTTC
many TRBD2 TRBJ2-1 14 TRBV7-2 CASSLAPASGRPFF TGTGCCAGCAGCTTAGCGCCGGCTAGCGGGAGACCGTTCTTC
few NA TRBJ2-3 14 TRBV6-5 CASRLGGGGGTQYF TGTGCCAGCAGGCTAGGGGGGGGAGGAGGTACGCAGTATTTT
NA NA TRBJ1-2 14 TRBV20-1 CSARRRLGPIGYTF TGCAGTGCTAGAAGGCGGCTCGGCCCCATCGGCTACACCTTC
many NA TRBJ1-1 11 TRBV28 CASSLRSEAFF TGTGCCAGCAGTTTGAGGTCTGAAGCTTTCTTT
many NA TRBJ1-3 16 TRBV25-1 CASSDLTDGSGNTIYF TGTGCCAGCAGTGACCTAACAGACGGCTCTGGAAACACCATATATTTT
many NA TRBJ2-3 12 TRBV20-1 CSATSSTDTQYF TGCAGTGCTACGTCTAGCACAGATACGCAGTATTTT
many TRBD1 TRBJ2-2 15 TRBV12-3/TRBV12-4 CASSLRQGEVRELFF TGTGCCAGCAGCTTGAGACAGGGTGAAGTAAGGGAGCTGTTTTTT
few NA TRBJ1-4 16 TRBV12-3/TRBV12-4 CASSLRDPRTNEKLFF TGTGCCAGCAGTTTAAGGGACCCGAGGACTAATGAAAAACTGTTTTTT
many NA TRBJ1-5 14 TRBV27 CASSTGSRNQPQHF TGTGCCAGCAGTACAGGTTCCCGCAATCAGCCCCAGCATTTT
many TRBD1 TRBJ1-1 16 TRBV7-3 CASSLEGGQGDTEAFF TGTGCCAGCAGCTTAGAAGGGGGACAGGGGGACACTGAAGCTTTCTTT
many NA TRBJ2-5 15 TRBV4-2 CASSFQTGDGETQYF TGTGCCAGCAGCTTCCAGACCGGGGATGGAGAGACCCAGTACTTC
few NA TRBJ1-2 16 TRBV12-3/TRBV12-4 CASSSNVGFWNYGYTF TGTGCCAGCAGTTCCAACGTTGGGTTTTGGAACTATGGCTACACCTTC
few TRBD2 TRBJ2-7 14 TRBV4-1 CASSQASGGYEQYF TGCGCCAGCAGCCAAGCTAGCGGGGGCTACGAGCAGTACTTC
many NA TRBJ2-3 14 TRBV20-1 CSARGPGSTDTQYF TGCAGTGCTAGAGGTCCAGGCAGCACAGATACGCAGTATTTT
NA TRBD1 TRBJ2-3 15 TRBV5-8 CASSWGDRGSNTQYF TGTGCCAGCAGCTGGGGGGACAGGGGAAGTAATACGCAGTATTTT
many TRBD1 TRBJ2-5 16 TRBV18 CASSPQATGVEETQYF TGTGCCAGCTCACCACAGGCCACAGGGGTCGAAGAGACCCAGTACTTC
few NA TRBJ2-7 14 TRBV9 CACSVQGSPYEQYF TGTGCCTGCAGCGTACAGGGAAGTCCCTACGAGCAGTACTTC
NA NA TRBJ1-5 14 TRBV10-3 CAISESSWDQPQHF TGTGCCATCAGTGAGTCAAGTTGGGATCAGCCCCAGCATTTT
many NA TRBJ2-2 16 TRBV12-3/TRBV12-4 CASSLDPGRVTGELFF TGTGCCAGCAGTCTGGACCCCGGGCGGGTCACCGGGGAGCTGTTTTTT
many NA TRBJ1-1 13 TRBV27 CASSFDRNTEAFF TGTGCCAGCAGTTTCGACAGGAACACTGAAGCTTTCTTT
many TRBD1 TRBJ2-3 16 TRBV20-1 CSAPGQGASSTDTQYF TGCAGTGCCCCGGGACAGGGGGCGTCTAGCACAGATACGCAGTATTTT
few NA TRBJ2-2 16 TRBV7-2 CASSLAAGTPAGELFF TGTGCCAGCAGCTTAGCCGCCGGGACACCGGCCGGGGAGCTGTTTTTT
few NA TRBJ2-3 14 TRBV7-3 CASSIAWDSDTQYF TGTGCCAGCAGCATCGCCTGGGACTCAGATACGCAGTATTTT
many NA TRBJ2-2 13 TRBV25-1 CASSDINTGELFF TGTGCCAGCAGTGATATAAACACCGGGGAGCTGTTTTTT